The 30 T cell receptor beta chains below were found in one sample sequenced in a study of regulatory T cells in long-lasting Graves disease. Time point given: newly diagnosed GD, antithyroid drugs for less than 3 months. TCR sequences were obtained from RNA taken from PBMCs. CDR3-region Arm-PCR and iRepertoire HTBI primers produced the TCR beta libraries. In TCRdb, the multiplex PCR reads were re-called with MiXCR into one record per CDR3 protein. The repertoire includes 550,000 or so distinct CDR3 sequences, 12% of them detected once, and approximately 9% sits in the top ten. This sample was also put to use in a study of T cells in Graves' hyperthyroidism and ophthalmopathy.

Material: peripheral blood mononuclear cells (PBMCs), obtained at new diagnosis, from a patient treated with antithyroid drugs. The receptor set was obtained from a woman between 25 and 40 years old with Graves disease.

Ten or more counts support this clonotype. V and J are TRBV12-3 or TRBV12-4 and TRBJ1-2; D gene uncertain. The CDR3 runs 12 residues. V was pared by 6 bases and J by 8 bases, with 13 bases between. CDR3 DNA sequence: TGTGCCAGCAGCATTGGCAGGTCCGGCTACACCTTC. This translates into CASSIGRSGYTF.

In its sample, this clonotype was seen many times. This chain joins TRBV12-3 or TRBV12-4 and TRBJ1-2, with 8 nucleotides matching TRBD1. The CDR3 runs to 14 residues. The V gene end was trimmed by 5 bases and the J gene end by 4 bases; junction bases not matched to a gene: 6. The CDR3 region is CASSHDRGLYGYTF. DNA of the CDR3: TGTGCCAGCAGTCACGACAGGGGACTCTATGGCTACACCTTC.

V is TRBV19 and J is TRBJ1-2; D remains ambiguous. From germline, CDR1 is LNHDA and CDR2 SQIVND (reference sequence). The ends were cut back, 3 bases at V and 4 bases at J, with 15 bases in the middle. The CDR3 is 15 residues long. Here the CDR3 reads CASSITAMSTYGYTF. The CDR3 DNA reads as TGTGCCAGTAGTATTACGGCGATGAGCACCTATGGCTACACCTTC.

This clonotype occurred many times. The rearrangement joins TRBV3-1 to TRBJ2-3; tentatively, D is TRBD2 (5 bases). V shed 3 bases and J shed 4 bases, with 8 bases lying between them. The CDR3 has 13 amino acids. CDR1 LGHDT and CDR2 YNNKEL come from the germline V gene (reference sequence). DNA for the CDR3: TGTGCCAGCAGCCACGGACTTGCAGATACGCAGTATTTT. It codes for CASSHGLADTQYF.

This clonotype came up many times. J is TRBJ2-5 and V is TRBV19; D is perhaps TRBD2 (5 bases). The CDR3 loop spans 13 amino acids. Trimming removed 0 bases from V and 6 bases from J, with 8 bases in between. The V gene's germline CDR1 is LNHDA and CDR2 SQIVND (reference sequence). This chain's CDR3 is CASSIEEGKTQYF. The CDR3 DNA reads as TGTGCCAGTAGTATAGAAGAGGGAAAGACCCAGTACTTC.

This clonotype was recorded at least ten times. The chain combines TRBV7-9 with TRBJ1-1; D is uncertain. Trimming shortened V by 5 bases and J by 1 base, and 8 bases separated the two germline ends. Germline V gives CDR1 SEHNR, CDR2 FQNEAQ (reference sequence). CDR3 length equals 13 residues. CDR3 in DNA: TGTGCCAGCAGCCCCATAGCGAACACTGAAGCTTTCTTT. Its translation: CASSPIANTEAFF.

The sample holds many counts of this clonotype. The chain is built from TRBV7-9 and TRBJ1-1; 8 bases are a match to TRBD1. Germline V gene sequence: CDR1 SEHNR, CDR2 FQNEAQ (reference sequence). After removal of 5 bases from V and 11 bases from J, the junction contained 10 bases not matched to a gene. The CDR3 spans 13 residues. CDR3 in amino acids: CASSRRDRPTAFF. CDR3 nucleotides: TGTGCCAGCAGCCGCCGGGACAGGCCCACGGCTTTCTTT.

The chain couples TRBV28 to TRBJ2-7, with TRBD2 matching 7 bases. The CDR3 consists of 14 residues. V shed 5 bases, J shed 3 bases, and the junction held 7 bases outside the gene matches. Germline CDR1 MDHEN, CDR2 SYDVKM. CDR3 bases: TGTGCCAGCAGTACACCCAGCGGGGTCTACGAGCAGTACTTC. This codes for CASSTPSGVYEQYF.

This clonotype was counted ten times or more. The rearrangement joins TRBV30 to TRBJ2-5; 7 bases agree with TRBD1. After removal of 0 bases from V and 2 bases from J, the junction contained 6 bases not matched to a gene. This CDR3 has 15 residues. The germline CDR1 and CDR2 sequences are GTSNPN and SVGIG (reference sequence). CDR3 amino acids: CAWSVLGQTQETQYF. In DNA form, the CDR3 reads TGTGCCTGGAGTGTACTGGGACAGACACAAGAGACCCAGTACTTC.

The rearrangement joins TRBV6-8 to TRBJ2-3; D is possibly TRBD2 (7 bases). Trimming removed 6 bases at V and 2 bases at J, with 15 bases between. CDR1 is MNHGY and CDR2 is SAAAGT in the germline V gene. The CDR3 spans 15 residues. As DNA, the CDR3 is TGTGCCAGCAGGCAAGGGGGGGCCAACACAGATACGCAGTATTTT. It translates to CASRQGGANTDTQYF.

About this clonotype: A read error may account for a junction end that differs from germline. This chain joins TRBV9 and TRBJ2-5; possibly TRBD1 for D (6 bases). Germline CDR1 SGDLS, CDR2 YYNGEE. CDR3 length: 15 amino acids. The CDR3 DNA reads TGCGCCAGCAGCGGTACAGGGTTCGGCCAAGAGACCCAGTACTTC. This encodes CASSGTGFGQETQYF.

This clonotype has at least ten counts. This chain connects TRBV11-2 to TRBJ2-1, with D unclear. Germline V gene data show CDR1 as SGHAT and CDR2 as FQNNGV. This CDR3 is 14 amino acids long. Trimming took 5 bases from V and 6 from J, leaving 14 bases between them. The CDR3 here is CASSPSGSFNEQFF. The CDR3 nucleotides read TGTGCCAGCAGCCCCAGTGGCAGCTTCAATGAGCAGTTCTTC.

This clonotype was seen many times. CDR3 sequence: CASMGEGSSYEQYF. The DNA for the CDR3 is TGTGCCAGCATGGGCGAGGGCAGCTCCTACGAGCAGTACTTC. The V and J genes are TRBV28 and TRBJ2-7; a weak D match, TRBD2 (5 bases). The germline gives CDR1 MDHEN, CDR2 SYDVKM. V shed 7 bases and J shed 0 bases, with 13 bases lying between them. CDR3 size: 14 residues.

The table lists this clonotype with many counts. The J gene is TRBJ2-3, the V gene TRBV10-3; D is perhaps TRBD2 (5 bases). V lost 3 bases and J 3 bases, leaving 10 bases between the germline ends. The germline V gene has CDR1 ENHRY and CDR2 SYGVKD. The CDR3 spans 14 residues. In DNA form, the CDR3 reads TGTGCCATCAGTGAAATGTCGGGGACAGATACGCAGTATTTT. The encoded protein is CAISEMSGTDTQYF.

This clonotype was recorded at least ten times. The CDR3 nucleotides are TGTGCCACCAGTACACAGGGGGCGACGGGCGGAAACACCATATATTTT. This gives the protein CATSTQGATGGNTIYF. The rearrangement uses TRBV15 and TRBJ1-3; 9 positions agree with TRBD1. Trimming cost V 6 bases and J 4 bases; bases outside gene matches: 10. The germline gives CDR1 LNHNV, CDR2 YYDKDF (reference sequence). The length of the CDR3 is 16 residues. The full variable domain, rest sourced from reference TRBV15 and TRBJ1-3, is DAMVIQNPRYQVTQFGKPVTLSCSQTLNHNVMYWYQQKSSQAPKLLFHYYDKDFNNEADTPDNFQSRRPNTSFCFLDIRSPGLGDTAMYLCATSTQGATGGNTIYFGEGSWLTVV.

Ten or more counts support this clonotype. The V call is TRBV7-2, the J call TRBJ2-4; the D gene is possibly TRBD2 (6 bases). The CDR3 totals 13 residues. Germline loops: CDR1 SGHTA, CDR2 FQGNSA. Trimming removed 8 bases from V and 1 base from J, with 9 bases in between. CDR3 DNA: TGTGCCAGCCGGCGGGACGCCAAAAACATTCAGTACTTC. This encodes CASRRDAKNIQYF.

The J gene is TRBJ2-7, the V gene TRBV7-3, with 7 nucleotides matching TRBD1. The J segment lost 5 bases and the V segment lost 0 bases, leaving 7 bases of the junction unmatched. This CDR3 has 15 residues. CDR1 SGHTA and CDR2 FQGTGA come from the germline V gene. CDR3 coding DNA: TGTGCCAGCAGCTTAACGAGAACAGGGGTACACGAGCAGTACTTC. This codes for CASSLTRTGVHEQYF.

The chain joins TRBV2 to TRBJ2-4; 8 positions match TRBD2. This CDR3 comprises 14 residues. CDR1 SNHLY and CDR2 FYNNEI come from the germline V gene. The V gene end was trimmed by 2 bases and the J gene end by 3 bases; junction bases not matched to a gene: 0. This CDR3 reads CASSERGGKNIQYF. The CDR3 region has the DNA TGTGCCAGCAGTGAACGGGGGGGCAAAAACATTCAGTACTTC.

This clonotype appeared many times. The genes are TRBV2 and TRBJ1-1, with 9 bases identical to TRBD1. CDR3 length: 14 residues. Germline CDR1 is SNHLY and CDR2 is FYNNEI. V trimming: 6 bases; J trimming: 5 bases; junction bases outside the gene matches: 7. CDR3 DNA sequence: TGTGCCAGCAGGGCCGGGACAGGGCATACTGAAGCTTTCTTT. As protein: CASRAGTGHTEAFF.

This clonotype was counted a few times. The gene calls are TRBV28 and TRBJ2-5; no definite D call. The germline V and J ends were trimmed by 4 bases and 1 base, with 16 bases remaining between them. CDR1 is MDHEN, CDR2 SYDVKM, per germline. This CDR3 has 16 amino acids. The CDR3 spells CASSSPLWPVQETQYF. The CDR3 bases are TGTGCCAGCAGTTCCCCCCTTTGGCCCGTCCAAGAGACCCAGTACTTC.

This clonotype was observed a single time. The CDR3 loop is CASSQDGGQEDTEAFF. The CDR3 DNA follows: TGTGCCAGCAGCCAAGATGGGGGACAGGAGGACACTGAAGCTTTCTTT. The chain combines TRBV4-2 with TRBJ1-1, with TRBD1 identical over 8 bases. There are 16 residues in the CDR3. Germline CDR1 LGHNA, CDR2 YNFKEQ. V trimming: 0 bases; J trimming: 3 bases; junction bases outside the gene matches: 6.

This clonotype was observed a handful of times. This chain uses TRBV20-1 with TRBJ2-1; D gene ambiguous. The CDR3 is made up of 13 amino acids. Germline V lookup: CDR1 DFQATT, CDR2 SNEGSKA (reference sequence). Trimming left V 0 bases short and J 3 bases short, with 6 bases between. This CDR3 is CSARDEIYNEQFF. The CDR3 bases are TGCAGTGCTAGAGACGAAATCTACAATGAGCAGTTCTTC.

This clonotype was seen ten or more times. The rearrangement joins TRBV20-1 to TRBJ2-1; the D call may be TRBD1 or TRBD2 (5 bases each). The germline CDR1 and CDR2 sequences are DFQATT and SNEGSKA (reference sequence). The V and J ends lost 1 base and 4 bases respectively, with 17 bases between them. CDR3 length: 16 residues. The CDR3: CSARVRFGGFYNEQFF. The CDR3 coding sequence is TGCAGTGCTAGAGTGAGGTTTGGGGGTTTTTACAATGAGCAGTTCTTC.

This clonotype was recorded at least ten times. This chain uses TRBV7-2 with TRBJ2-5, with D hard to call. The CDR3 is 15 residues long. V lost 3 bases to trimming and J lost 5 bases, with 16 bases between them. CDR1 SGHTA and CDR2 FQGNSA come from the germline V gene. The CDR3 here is CASSLNSGSMETQYF. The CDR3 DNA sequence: TGTGCCAGCAGCTTGAACTCCGGGTCTATGGAGACCCAGTACTTC.

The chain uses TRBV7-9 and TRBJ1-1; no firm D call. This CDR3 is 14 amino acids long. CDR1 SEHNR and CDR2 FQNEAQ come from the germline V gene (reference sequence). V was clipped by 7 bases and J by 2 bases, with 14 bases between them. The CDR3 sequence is CASIYRGPNTEAFF. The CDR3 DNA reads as TGTGCCAGCATTTACCGCGGGCCTAACACTGAAGCTTTCTTT.

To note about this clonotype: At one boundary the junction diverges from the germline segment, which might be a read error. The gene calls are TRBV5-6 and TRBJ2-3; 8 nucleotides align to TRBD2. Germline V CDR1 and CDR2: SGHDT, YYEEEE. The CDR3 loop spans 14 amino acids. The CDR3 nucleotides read TGTGCCAGCAGATTGGGACTAGACCTAGATACGCAGTATTTT. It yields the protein CASRLGLDLDTQYF. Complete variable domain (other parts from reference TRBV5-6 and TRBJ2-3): DAGVTQSPTHLIKTRGQQVTLRCSPKSGHDTVSWYQQALGQGPQFIFQYYEEEERQRGNFPDRFSGHQFPNYSSELNVNALLLGDSALYLCASRLGLDLDTQYFGPGTRLTVL.

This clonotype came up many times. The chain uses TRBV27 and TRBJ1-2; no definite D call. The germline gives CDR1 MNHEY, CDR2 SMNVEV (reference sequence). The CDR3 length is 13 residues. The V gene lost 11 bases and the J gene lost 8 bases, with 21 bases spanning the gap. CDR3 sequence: CASRGPGLSGYTF. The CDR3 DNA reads TGTGCCTCCCGAGGGCCTGGGCTGTCGGGCTACACCTTC.

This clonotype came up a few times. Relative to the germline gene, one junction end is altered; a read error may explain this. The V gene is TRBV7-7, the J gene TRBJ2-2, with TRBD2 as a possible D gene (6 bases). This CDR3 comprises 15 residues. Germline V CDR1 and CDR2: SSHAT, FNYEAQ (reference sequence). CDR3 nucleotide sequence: TGTGCTAGCAGCCCCCAGCGGGCGCTCACCGGGGAGCTGTTTTTT. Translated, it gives CASSPQRALTGELFF.

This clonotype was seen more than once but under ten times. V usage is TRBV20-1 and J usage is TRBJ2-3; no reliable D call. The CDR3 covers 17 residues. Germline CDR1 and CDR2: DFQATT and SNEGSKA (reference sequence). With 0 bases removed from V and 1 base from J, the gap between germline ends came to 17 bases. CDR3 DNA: TGCAGTGCTAGAGATGTGGTTGACGGATGGGGCACAGATACGCAGTATTTT. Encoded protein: CSARDVVDGWGTDTQYF.

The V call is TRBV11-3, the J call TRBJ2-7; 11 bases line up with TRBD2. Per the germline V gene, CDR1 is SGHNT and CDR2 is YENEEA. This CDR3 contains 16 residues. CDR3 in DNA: TGTGCCAGCAGCTTAGGACTAGCGGGAAGAGACTACGAGCTGTACGTC. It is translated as CASSLGLAGRDYELYV.